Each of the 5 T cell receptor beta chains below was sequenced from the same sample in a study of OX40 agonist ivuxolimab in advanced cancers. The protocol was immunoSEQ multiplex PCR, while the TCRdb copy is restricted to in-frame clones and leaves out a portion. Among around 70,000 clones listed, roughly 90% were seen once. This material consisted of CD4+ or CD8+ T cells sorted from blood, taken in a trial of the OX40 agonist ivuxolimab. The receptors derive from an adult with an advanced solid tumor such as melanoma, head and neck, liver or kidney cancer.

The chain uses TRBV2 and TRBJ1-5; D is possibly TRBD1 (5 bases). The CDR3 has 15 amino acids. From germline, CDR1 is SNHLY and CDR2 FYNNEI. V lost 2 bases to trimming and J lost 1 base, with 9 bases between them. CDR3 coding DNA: TGTGCCAGCAGTGAAAATAGGGGAAGCAATCAGCCCCAGCATTTT. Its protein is CASSENRGSNQPQHF.

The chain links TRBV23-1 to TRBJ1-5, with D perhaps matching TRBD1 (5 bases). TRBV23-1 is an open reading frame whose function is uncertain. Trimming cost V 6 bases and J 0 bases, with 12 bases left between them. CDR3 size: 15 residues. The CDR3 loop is CASSVDSYSNQPQHF. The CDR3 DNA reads TGCGCCAGCAGCGTAGACAGTTATAGCAATCAGCCCCAGCATTTT.

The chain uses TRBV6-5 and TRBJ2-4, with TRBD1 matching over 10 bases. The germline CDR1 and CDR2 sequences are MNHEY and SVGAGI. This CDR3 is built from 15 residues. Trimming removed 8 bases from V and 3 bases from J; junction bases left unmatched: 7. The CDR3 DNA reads TGTGCCAGCTCTGACAGGGGGCTCGACAAAAACATTCAGTACTTC. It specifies CASSDRGLDKNIQYF.

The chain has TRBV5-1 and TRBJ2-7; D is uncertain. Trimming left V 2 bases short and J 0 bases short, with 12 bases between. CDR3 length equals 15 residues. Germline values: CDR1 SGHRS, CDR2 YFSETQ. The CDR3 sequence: CASSLEAGFSYEQYF. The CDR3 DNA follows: TGCGCCAGCAGCTTAGAGGCAGGATTCTCCTACGAGCAGTACTTC.

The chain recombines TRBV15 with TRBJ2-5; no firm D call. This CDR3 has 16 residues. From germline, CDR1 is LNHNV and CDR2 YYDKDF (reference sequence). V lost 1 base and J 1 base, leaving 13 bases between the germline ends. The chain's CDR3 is CATSRADTTIQETQYF. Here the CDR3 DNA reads TGTGCCACCAGCAGAGCAGACACGACGATCCAAGAGACCCAGTACTTC.